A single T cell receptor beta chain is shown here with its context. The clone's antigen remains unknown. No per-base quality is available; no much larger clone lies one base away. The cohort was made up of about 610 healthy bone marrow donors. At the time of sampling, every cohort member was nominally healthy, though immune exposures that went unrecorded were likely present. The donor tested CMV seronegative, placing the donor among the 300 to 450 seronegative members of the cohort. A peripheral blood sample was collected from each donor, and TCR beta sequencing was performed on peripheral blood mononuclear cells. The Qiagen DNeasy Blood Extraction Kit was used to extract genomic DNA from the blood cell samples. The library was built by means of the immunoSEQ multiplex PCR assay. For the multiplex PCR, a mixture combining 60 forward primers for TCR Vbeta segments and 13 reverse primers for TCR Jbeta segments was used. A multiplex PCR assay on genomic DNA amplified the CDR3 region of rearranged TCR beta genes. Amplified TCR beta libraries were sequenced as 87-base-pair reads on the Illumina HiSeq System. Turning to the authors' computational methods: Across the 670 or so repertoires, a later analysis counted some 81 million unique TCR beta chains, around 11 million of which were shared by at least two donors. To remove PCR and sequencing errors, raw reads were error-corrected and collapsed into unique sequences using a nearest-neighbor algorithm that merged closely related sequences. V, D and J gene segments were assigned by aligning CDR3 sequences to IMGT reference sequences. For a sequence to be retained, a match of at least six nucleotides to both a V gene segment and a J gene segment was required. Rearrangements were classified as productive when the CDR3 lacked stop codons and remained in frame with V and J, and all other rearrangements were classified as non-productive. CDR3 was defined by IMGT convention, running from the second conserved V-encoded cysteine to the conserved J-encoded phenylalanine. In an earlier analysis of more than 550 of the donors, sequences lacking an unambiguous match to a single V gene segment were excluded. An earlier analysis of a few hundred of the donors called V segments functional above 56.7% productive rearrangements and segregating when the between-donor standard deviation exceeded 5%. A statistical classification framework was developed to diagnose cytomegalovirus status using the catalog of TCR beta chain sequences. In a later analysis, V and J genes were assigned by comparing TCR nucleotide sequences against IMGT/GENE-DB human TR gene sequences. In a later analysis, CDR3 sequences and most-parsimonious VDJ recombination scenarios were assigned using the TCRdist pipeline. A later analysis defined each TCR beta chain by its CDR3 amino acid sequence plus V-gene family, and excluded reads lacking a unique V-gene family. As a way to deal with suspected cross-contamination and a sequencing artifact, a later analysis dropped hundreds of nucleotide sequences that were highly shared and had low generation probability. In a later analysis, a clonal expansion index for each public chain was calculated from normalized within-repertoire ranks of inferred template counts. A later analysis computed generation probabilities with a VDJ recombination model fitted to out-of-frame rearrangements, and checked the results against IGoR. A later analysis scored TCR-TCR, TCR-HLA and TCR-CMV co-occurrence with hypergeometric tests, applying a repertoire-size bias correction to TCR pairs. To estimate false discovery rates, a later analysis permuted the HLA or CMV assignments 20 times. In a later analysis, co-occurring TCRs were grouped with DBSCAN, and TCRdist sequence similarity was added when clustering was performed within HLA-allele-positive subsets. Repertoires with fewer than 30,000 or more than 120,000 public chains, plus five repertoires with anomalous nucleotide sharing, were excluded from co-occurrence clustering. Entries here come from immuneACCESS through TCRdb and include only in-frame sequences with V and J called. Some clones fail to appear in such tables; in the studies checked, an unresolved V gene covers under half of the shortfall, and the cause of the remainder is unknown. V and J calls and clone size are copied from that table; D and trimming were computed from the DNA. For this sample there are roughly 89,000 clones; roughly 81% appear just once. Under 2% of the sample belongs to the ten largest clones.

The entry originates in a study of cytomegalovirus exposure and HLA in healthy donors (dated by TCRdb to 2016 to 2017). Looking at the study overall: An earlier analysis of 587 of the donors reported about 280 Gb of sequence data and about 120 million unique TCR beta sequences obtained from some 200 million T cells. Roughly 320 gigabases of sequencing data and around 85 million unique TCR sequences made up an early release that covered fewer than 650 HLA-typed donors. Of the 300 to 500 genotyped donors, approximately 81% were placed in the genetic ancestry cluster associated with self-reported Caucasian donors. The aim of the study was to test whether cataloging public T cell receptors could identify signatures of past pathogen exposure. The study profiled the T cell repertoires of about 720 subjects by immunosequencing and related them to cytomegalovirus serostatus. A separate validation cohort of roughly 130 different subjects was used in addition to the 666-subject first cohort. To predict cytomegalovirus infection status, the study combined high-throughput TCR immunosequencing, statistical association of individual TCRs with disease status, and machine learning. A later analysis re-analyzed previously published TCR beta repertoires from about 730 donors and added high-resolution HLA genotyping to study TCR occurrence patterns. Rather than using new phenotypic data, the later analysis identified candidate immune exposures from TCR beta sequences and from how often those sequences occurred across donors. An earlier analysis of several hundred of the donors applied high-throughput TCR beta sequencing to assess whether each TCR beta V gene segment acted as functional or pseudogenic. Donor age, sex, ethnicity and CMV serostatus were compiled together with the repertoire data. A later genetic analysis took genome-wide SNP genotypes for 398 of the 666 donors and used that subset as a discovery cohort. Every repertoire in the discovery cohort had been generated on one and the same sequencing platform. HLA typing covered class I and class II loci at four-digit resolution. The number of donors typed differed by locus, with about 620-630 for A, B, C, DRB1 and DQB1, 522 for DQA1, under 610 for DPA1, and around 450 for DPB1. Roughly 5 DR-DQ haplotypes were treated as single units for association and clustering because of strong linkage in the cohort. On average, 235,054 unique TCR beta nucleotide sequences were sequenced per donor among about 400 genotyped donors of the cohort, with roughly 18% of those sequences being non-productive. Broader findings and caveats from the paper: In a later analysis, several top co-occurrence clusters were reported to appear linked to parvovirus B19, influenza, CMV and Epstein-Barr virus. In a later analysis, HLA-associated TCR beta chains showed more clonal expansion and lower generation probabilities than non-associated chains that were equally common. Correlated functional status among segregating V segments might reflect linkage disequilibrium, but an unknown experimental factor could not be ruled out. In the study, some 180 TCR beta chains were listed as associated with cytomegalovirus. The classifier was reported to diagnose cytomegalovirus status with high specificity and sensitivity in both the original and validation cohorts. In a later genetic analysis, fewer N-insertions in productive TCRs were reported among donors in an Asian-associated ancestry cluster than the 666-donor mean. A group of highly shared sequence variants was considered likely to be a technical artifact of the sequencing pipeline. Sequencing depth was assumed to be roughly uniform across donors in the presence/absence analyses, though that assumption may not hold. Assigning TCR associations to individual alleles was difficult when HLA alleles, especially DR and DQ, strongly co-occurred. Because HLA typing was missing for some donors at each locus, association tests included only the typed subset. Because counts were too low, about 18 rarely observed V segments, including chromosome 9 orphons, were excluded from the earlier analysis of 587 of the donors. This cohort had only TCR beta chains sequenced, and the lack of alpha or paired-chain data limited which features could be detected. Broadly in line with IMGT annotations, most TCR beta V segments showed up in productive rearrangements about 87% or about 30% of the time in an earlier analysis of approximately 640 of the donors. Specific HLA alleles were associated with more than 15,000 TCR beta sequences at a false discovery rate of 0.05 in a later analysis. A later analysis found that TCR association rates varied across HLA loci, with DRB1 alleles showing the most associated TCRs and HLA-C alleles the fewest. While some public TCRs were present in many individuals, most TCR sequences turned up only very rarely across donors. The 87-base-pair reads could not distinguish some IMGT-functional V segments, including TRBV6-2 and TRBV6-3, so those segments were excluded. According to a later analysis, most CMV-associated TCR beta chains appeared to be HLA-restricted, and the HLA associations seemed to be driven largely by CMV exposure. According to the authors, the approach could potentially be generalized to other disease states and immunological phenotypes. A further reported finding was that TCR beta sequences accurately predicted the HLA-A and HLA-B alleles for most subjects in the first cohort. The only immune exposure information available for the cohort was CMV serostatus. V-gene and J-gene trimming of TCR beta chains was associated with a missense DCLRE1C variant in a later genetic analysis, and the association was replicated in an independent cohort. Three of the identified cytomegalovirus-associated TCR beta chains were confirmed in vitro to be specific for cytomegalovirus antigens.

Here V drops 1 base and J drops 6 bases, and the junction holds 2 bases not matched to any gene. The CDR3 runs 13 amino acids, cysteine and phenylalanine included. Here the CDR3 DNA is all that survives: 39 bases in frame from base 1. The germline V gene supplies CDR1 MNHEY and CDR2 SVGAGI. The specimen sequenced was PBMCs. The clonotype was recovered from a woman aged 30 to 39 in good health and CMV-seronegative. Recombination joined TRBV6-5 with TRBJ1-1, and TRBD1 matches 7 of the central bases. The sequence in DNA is TGTGCCAGCAGTTACTACAGGGGCTCTGAAGCTTTCTTT. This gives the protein CASSYYRGSEAFF.